These 21 T cell receptor beta chains were all obtained from the same sample, sequenced in a study of T-cell reconstitution after alpha-beta-depleted transplantation in children. Researchers prepared the TCRbeta library using unique molecular identifiers, the study reports. TCRdb re-called the PCR reads through MiXCR, storing one row per CDR3 protein. The sample includes roughly 500,000 distinct CDR3 sequences, roughly 33% seen only once; the top ten take 2.4%. The sequenced sample was PBMCs from the stem cell graft donor, obtained from the stem cell graft. Receptors originate from a human donor who donated a stem cell graft to a child with aplastic anemia.

The chain couples TRBV29-1 to TRBJ2-1, with 9 bases identical to TRBD1. The germline V gene has CDR1 SQVTM and CDR2 ANQGSEA. This CDR3 comprises 15 residues. The J segment lost 5 bases and the V segment lost 2 bases, leaving 7 bases of the junction unmatched. CDR3 residues: CSVESGQGIDNEQFF. DNA of the CDR3: TGCAGCGTTGAAAGCGGACAGGGGATTGACAATGAGCAGTTCTTC.

A few counts support this clonotype. This sequence joins TRBV20-1 and TRBJ1-2; maybe TRBD1 (6 bases). The V gene lost 4 bases and the J gene lost 3 bases, with 6 bases spanning the gap. The CDR3 totals 11 residues. Looked up from germline, CDR1 is DFQATT and CDR2 is SNEGSKA (reference sequence). The CDR3 region is CSANRDYGYTF. CDR3 nucleotide sequence: TGCAGTGCTAACAGGGACTATGGCTACACCTTC.

This clonotype was detected a few times. V and J are TRBV20-1 and TRBJ2-7; D not resolved. V lost 2 bases and J lost 2, with 10 bases in between. This CDR3 comprises 13 residues. Germline values: CDR1 DFQATT, CDR2 SNEGSKA (reference sequence). The CDR3 DNA follows: TGCAGTGCTAGACGTGGCAGGACCTACGAGCAGTACTTC. This encodes CSARRGRTYEQYF.

The chain employs TRBV15 and TRBJ2-4; 8 nucleotides align to TRBD2. J gave up 5 bases and V 6 bases, and 9 bases lay outside the gene matches. This CDR3 is 15 amino acids long. Germline values: CDR1 LNHNV, CDR2 YYDKDF (reference sequence). CDR3 loop: CATSKGGTSQNIQYF. The CDR3 DNA sequence: TGTGCCACCAGTAAAGGCGGGACTAGTCAAAACATTCAGTACTTC.

CDR3 sequence reads: CASLSSYNEQFF. In nucleotides, the CDR3 is TGTGCCAGTTTAAGCTCCTACAATGAGCAGTTCTTC. The chain couples TRBV6-6 to TRBJ2-1; D is unresolved. Germline CDR1 MNHNY, CDR2 SVGAGI (reference sequence). This CDR3 has 12 amino acids. Trimming took off 9 bases at V and 0 bases at J, with 6 bases between the two ends.

The chain is built from TRBV7-2 and TRBJ2-7; D may be TRBD2 (6 bases). V was pared by 1 base and J by 2 bases, with 9 bases between. Germline V CDR1 and CDR2: SGHTA, FQGNSA. CDR3 length equals 14 residues. CDR3 coding DNA: TGTGCCAGCAGCTTAGGGCGGGAAACCTACGAGCAGTACTTC. As protein: CASSLGRETYEQYF.

This chain connects TRBV7-2 to TRBJ1-2, with 11 nucleotides matching TRBD1. Germline trimming cut 2 bases from V and 5 bases from J; bases unmatched to any gene: 7. The germline CDR1 and CDR2 sequences are SGHTA and FQGNSA. CDR3 length: 16 residues. The CDR3 DNA is TGTGCCAGCAGCTTACAGGGGACAGGGGGGCCTTATGGCTACACCTTC. Its translation is CASSLQGTGGPYGYTF.

The chain couples TRBV7-8 to TRBJ1-3; unclear D gene. Germline CDR1 and CDR2: SGHVS and FQNEAQ. CDR3 size: 16 residues. Trimming pared 5 bases from V and 0 bases from J, leaving 14 bases between. The CDR3: CASSELTSSSGNTIYF. CDR3 DNA: TGTGCCAGCAGCGAATTGACGTCGAGCTCTGGAAACACCATATATTTT.

The CDR3 reads CASGFSTDTQYF. In DNA form, the CDR3 reads TGTGCCAGCGGGTTTTCCACAGATACGCAGTATTTT. V usage is TRBV27 and J usage is TRBJ2-3; D is undetermined. Trimming shortened V by 8 bases and J by 2 bases, and 8 bases separated the two germline ends. The CDR3 runs to 12 residues. From germline, CDR1 is MNHEY and CDR2 SMNVEV (reference sequence).

The chain joins TRBV30 to TRBJ2-7, with D perhaps TRBD1 or TRBD2 (5 bases each). This CDR3 spans 11 amino acids. Germline V lookup: CDR1 GTSNPN, CDR2 SVGIG (reference sequence). V shed 1 base and J shed 7 bases, with 8 bases lying between them. The CDR3 loop reads CAWSEGSEQYF. CDR3 nucleotide sequence: TGTGCCTGGAGTGAGGGGAGTGAGCAGTACTTC.

The chain carries TRBV7-2 and TRBJ1-4; 12 nucleotides align to TRBD1. The CDR3 length is 16 residues. Germline trimming cut 4 bases from V and 7 bases from J; bases unmatched to any gene: 7. CDR1 and CDR2 from the germline V gene are SGHTA and FQGNSA. The CDR3 region has the DNA TGTGCCAGCAGCTCCCGGGACAGGGGGCAACTTGAAAAACTGTTTTTT. Translation gives CASSSRDRGQLEKLFF.

Only a few counts were recorded for this clonotype. This chain uses TRBV20-1 with TRBJ1-3; 9 nucleotides match TRBD1. Germline V lookup: CDR1 DFQATT, CDR2 SNEGSKA (reference sequence). V lost 6 bases to trimming and J lost 4 bases; unmatched junction nucleotides: 7. CDR3 length: 14 amino acids. In nucleotides, the CDR3 is TGCAGTGCAGGACAGGGGAAGGTCGGAAACACCATATATTTT. It yields the protein CSAGQGKVGNTIYF.

This clonotype was counted between two and nine times. CDR3 in DNA: TGTGCCACCAGTGAGACATACAATGAGCAGTTCTTC. Protein: CATSETYNEQFF. The rearrangement uses TRBV24-1 and TRBJ2-1; no reliable D call. CDR3 size: 12 residues. Germline V CDR1 and CDR2: KGHDR, SFDVKD. The ends were cut back, 4 bases at V and 4 bases at J, with 4 bases in the middle.

This clonotype came up a few times. V gene TRBV6-1 combines with J gene TRBJ2-1; D might be TRBD1 or TRBD2, each matching 7 bases. Germline CDR1 is MNHNS and CDR2 is SASEGT. V was clipped by 11 bases and J by 9 bases, with 20 bases between them. CDR3 length: 13 amino acids. CDR3 coding DNA: TGTGCCCACACGTCAGGGGGGGAAGGTGAGCAGTTCTTC. Translation: CAHTSGGEGEQFF.

This sequence joins TRBV28 and TRBJ2-3; 9 bases are shared with TRBD1. Trimming took 5 bases from V and 4 from J; bases not matched to a gene: 16. Germline CDR1 is MDHEN and CDR2 is SYDVKM. This CDR3 spans 18 amino acids. The CDR3, as DNA: TGTGCCAGCAGTCCCACAGGGGGCCTAAGGCGGGAGTCAGATACGCAGTATTTT. Its protein is CASSPTGGLRRESDTQYF.

V usage is TRBV12-3 or TRBV12-4 and J usage is TRBJ2-1; perhaps TRBD2 as D (6 bases). Trimming pared 6 bases from V and 7 bases from J, leaving 16 bases between. This CDR3 is 14 amino acids long. The CDR3 coding sequence is TGTGCCAGCAGCCGTCCAGGAGGGAGGAATGAGCAGTTCTTC. It specifies CASSRPGGRNEQFF.

The gene calls are TRBV9 and TRBJ2-2, with a possible D match to TRBD1 (6 bases). Germline CDR1 and CDR2: SGDLS and YYNGEE. Trimming stripped 4 bases from V and 1 base from J, with 11 bases between. The CDR3 covers 15 residues. The CDR3 sequence is CASSLGAGNTGELFF. CDR3 nucleotides: TGTGCCAGCAGCCTGGGGGCAGGGAACACCGGGGAGCTGTTTTTT.

The chain recombines TRBV18 with TRBJ2-1; 8 positions match TRBD1. The J segment lost 10 bases and the V segment lost 1 base, leaving 6 bases of the junction unmatched. Germline values: CDR1 KGHSH, CDR2 LQKENI. CDR3 length: 14 residues. CDR3 nucleotide sequence: TGTGCCAGCTCACCACGTAACGGACAGGGCGAGCAGTTCTTC. It encodes CASSPRNGQGEQFF. Full variable domain (missing parts from reference TRBV18 and TRBJ2-1): NAGVMQNPRHLVRRRGQEARLRCSPMKGHSHVYWYRQLPEEGLKFMVYLQKENIIDESGMPKERFSAEFPKEGPSILRIQQVVRGDSAAYFCASSPRNGQGEQFFGPGTRLTVL.

The J gene is TRBJ2-1, the V gene TRBV4-2; D is perhaps TRBD1 (5 bases). The germline V and J ends were trimmed by 9 bases and 0 bases, with 21 bases remaining between them. CDR1 and CDR2 (germline): LGHNA, YNFKEQ. CDR3 length: 17 amino acids. The CDR3 DNA is TGTGCCAGGGATTTCTCCTGGGTGGACAACTCCTACAATGAGCAGTTCTTC. Translation gives CARDFSWVDNSYNEQFF.

The gene calls are TRBV29-1 and TRBJ2-7; 9 nucleotides align to TRBD1. The CDR3 runs to 12 residues. Trimming at V came to 4 bases and at J to 3 bases, leaving 1 base not matched to a gene. Germline values: CDR1 SQVTM, CDR2 ANQGSEA. Written as DNA, the CDR3 is TGCAGCGTTGGACAGGGGGACTACGAGCAGTACTTC. This sequence encodes CSVGQGDYEQYF.

The chain uses TRBV29-1 and TRBJ1-2; TRBD1 matches at 8 bases. The germline gives CDR1 SQVTM, CDR2 ANQGSEA. The CDR3 is 12 residues long. V dropped 3 bases and J dropped 4; count of bases not matched to a gene: 1. CDR3 amino acids: CSVETGVYGYTF. The CDR3 region has the DNA TGCAGCGTTGAGACAGGGGTCTATGGCTACACCTTC.